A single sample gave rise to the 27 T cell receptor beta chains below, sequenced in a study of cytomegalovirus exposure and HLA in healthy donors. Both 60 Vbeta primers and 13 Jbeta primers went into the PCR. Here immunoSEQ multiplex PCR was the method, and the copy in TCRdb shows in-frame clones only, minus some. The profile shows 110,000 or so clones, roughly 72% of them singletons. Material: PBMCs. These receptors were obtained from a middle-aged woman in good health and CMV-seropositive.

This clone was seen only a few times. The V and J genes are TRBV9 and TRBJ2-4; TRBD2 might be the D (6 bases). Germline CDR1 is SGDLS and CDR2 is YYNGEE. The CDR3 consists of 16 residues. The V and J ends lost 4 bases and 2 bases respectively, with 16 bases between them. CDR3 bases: TGTGCCAGCAGCTCGAGACTAGTTTTGTCCAAAAACATTCAGTACTTC. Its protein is CASSSRLVLSKNIQYF.

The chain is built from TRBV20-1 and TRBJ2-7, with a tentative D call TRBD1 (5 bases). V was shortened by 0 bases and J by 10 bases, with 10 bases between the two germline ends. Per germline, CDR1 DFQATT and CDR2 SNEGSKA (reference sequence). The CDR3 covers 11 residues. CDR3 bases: TGCAGTGCTAGAGATCCAAGGGGCCAGTACTTC. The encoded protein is CSARDPRGQYF.

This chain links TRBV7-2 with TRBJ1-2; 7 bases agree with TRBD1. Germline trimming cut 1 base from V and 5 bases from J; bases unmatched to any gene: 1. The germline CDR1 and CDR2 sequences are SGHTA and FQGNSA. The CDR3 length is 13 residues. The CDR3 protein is CASSLGTGYGYTF. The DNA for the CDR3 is TGTGCCAGCAGCTTAGGGACAGGATATGGCTACACCTTC.

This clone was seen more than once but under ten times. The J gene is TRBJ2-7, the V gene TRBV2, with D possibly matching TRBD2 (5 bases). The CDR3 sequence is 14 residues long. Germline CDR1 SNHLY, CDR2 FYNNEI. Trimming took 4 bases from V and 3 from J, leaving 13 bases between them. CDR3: CASSGTVGGYEQYF. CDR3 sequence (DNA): TGTGCCAGCAGTGGGACGGTAGGAGGCTACGAGCAGTACTTC.

In DNA, the CDR3 is TGTGCCAGCAGCTTGCGGGGACTAGCGGGGTACGAGCAGTACTTC. This gives the protein CASSLRGLAGYEQYF. The V gene is TRBV5-6, the J gene TRBJ2-7; 13 bases map to TRBD2. CDR3 length: 15 amino acids. Germline trimming cut 1 base from V and 4 bases from J; bases unmatched to any gene: 2. CDR1 is SGHDT and CDR2 is YYEEEE in the germline V gene.

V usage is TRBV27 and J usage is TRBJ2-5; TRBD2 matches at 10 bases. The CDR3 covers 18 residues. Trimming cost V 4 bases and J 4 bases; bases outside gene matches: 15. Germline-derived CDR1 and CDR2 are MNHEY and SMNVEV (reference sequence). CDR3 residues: CASSSKDSGRAWRETQYF. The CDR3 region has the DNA TGTGCCAGCAGTTCCAAGGACAGCGGGAGGGCCTGGAGAGAGACCCAGTACTTC.

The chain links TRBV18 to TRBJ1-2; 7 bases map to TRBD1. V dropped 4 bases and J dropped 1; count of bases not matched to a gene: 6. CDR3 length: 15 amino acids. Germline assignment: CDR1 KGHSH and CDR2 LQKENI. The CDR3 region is CASSRNRDSNYGYTF. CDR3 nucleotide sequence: TGTGCCAGCTCACGCAACCGGGACAGTAACTATGGCTACACCTTC.

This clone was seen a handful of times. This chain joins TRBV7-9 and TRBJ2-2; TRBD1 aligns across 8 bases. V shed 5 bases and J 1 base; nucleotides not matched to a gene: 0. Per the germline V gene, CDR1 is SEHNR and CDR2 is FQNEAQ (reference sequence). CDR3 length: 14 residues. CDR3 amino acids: CASSGTGNTGELFF. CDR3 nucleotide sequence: TGTGCCAGCAGCGGGACAGGGAACACCGGGGAGCTGTTTTTT.

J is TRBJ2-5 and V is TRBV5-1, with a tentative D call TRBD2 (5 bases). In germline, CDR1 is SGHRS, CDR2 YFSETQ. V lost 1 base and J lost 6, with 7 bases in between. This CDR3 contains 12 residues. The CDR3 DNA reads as TGCGCCAGCAGCTTGAGGGAGAAGACCCAGTACTTC. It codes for CASSLREKTQYF.

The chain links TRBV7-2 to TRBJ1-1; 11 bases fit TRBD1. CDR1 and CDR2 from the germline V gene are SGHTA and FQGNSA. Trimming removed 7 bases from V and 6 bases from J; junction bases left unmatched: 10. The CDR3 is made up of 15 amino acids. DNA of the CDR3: TGTGCCAGCATCAGGACAGGGGGCTCCCACGCTGAAGCTTTCTTT. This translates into CASIRTGGSHAEAFF. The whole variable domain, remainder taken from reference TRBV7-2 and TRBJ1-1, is GAGVSQSPSNKVTEKGKDVELRCDPISGHTALYWYRQSLGQGLEFLIYFQGNSAPDKSGLPSDRFSAERTGGSVSTLTIQRTQQEDSAVYLCASIRTGGSHAEAFFGQGTRLTVV.

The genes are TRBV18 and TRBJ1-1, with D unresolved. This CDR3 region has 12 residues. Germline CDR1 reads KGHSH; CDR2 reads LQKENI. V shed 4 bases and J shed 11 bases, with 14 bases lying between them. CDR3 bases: TGTGCCAGCTCACGTGACCGCTCGGGGGCTTTCTTT. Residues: CASSRDRSGAFF.

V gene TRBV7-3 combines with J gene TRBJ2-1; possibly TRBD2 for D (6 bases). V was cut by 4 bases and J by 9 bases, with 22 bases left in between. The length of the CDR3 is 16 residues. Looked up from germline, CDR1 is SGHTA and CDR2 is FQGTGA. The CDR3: CASSSRTRGGRGEQFF. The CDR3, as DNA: TGTGCCAGCAGCTCCCGGACTCGAGGCGGGCGGGGTGAGCAGTTCTTC.

The CDR3 DNA reads as TGTGCCAGCAGCTTAGCAGGCGGTTACGAGCAGTACTTC. This translates into CASSLAGGYEQYF. This chain joins TRBV7-2 and TRBJ2-7; D gene uncertain. The CDR3 has 13 residues. Trimming took 0 bases from V and 4 from J, leaving 7 bases between them. Germline CDR1 is SGHTA and CDR2 is FQGNSA.

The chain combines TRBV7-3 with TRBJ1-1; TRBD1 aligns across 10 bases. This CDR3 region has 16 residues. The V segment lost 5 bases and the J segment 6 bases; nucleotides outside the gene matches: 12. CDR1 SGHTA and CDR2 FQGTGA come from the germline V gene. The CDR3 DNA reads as TGTGCCAGCAGCCTAAGATCCGGGACAGGGGTCGCTGAAGCTTTCTTT. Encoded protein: CASSLRSGTGVAEAFF.

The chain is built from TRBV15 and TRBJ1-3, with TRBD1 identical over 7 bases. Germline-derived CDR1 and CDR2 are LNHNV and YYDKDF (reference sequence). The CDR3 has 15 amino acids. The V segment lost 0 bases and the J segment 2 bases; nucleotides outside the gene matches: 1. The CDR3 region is CATSRERGPGNTIYF. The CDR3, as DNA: TGTGCCACCAGCAGAGAGAGGGGGCCTGGAAACACCATATATTTT. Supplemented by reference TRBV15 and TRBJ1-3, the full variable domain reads DAMVIQNPRYQVTQFGKPVTLSCSQTLNHNVMYWYQQKSSQAPKLLFHYYDKDFNNEADTPDNFQSRRPNTSFCFLDIRSPGLGDTAMYLCATSRERGPGNTIYFGEGSWLTVV.

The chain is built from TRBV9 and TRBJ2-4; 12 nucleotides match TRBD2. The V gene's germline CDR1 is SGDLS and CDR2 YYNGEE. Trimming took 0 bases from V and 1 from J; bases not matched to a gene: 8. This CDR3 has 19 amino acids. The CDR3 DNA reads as TGTGCCAGCAGCGTAGGTTCTAGCGGGGGGGCCGTGGCCAAAAACATTCAGTACTTC. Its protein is CASSVGSSGGAVAKNIQYF.

CDR3 coding DNA: TGTGCCATTGGGGGACTAGCGGGGGGGCTAGCCAGCTACAATGAGCAGTTCTTC. It translates to CAIGGLAGGLASYNEQFF. The rearrangement joins TRBV10-3 to TRBJ2-1; 16 nucleotides agree with TRBD2. Germline lookup yields CDR1 ENHRY and CDR2 SYGVKD. The length of the CDR3 is 18 residues. V lost 9 bases to trimming and J lost 3 bases; unmatched junction nucleotides: 11.

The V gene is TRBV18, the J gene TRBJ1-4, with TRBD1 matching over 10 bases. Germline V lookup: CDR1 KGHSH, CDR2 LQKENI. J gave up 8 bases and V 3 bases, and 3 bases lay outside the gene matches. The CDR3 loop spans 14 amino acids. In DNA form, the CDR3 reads TGTGCCAGCTCACCTACGGGACAGGGGGAAAAACTGTTTTTT. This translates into CASSPTGQGEKLFF.

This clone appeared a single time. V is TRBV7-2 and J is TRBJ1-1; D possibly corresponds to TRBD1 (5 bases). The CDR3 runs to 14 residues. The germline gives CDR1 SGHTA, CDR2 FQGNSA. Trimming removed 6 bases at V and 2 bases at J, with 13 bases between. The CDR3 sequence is CASRGAGVNTEAFF. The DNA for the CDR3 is TGTGCCAGCAGAGGGGCGGGGGTTAACACTGAAGCTTTCTTT. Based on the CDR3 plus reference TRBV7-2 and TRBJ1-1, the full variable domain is GAGVSQSPSNKVTEKGKDVELRCDPISGHTALYWYRQSLGQGLEFLIYFQGNSAPDKSGLPSDRFSAERTGGSVSTLTIQRTQQEDSAVYLCASRGAGVNTEAFFGQGTRLTVV.

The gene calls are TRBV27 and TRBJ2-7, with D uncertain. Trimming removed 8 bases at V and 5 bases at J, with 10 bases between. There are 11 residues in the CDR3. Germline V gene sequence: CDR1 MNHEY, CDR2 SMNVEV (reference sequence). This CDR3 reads CASGEPDEQYF. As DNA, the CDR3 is TGTGCCAGCGGAGAGCCTGACGAGCAGTACTTC.

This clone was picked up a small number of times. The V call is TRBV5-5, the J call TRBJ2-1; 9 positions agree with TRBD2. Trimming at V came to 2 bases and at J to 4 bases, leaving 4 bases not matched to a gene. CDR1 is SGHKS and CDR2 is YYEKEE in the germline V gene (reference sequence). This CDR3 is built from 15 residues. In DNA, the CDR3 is TGTGCCAGCAGCTTTCAGCGGGAGGCGTACAATGAGCAGTTCTTC. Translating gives CASSFQREAYNEQFF.

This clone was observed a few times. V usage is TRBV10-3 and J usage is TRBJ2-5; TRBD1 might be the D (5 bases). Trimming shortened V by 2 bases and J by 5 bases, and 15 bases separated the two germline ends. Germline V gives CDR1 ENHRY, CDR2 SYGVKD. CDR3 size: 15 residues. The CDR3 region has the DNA TGTGCCATCAGTGAGAGGCAGGGTTCAAGGGAGACCCAGTACTTC. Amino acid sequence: CAISERQGSRETQYF.

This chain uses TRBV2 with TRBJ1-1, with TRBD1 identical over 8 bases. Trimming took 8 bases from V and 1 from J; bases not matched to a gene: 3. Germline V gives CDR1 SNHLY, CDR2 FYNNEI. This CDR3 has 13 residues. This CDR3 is CASGDRRNTEAFF. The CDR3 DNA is TGTGCCAGCGGGGACAGGAGGAACACTGAAGCTTTCTTT.

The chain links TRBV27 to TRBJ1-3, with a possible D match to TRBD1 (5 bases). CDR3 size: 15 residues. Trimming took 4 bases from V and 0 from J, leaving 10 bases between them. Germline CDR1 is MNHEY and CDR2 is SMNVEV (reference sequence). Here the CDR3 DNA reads TGTGCCAGCAGTTCCTCGGGACTCTCTGGAAACACCATATATTTT. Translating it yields CASSSSGLSGNTIYF.

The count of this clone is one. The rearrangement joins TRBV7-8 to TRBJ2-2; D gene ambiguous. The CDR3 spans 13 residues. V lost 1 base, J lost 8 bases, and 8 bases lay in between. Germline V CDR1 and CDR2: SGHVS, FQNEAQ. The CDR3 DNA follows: TGTGCCAGCAGCTTAGGGCACGGGGGGGAGCTGTTTTTT. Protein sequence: CASSLGHGGELFF.

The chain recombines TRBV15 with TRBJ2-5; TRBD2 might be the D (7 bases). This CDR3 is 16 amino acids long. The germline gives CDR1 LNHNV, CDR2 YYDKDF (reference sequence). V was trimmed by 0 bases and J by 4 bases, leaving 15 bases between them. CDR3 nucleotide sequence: TGTGCCACCAGCAGAGATTATGGGGGGGGGCGAGAGACCCAGTACTTC. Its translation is CATSRDYGGGRETQYF.

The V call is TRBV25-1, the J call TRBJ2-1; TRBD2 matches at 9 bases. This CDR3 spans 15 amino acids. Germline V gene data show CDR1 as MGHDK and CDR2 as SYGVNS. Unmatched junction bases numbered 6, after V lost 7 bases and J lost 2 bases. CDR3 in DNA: TGTGCCAGCACAGTAGCGGGGGCTACCTACAATGAGCAGTTCTTC. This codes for CASTVAGATYNEQFF. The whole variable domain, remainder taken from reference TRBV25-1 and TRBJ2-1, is EADIYQTPRYLVIGTGKKITLECSQTMGHDKMYWYQQDPGMELHLIHYSYGVNSTEKGDLSSESTVSRIRTEHFPLTLESARPSHTSQYLCASTVAGATYNEQFFGPGTRLTVL.